Reported below is one T cell receptor beta chain. Antigen specificity is unknown. The entry originates in a study of metastatic and nonmetastatic thyroid tumors. Overall study: Across blood and tumor or nodule tissue, repertoires from malignant and benign thyroid patients were compared with one another. Whole-study results and caveats: Patients with malignant thyroid tumors reportedly had significantly higher TCR beta diversity than those with benign nodules, in blood and tumor.

Thyroid surgery had not been preceded by any treatment in any patient. The CDR3 runs to 17 residues. Germline V gene lookup returns CDR1 ENHRY and CDR2 SYGVKD. The V segment lost 6 bases and the J segment 6 bases; nucleotides outside the gene matches: 14. Per the original methods: In papillary thyroid cancer, a distant-metastasis classifier was built using CDR3 differences across clinicopathological groups. TCRdb reassembled clones from the PCR reads with MiXCR. These V and J calls derive from TCRdb rather than the authors' analysis. The sample includes 12,000 or so clones, under 30% of them seen just once.

This sequence was found in a male donor with papillary thyroid cancer or a benign thyroid nodule (not recorded which). Some clones in this sample may be carry-over from other donors' samples. J is TRBJ2-1 and V is TRBV10-3; 10 nucleotides align to TRBD2. What was sequenced was adjacent normal tissue. For the CDR3, the DNA is TGTGCCATCAGGGAGGGATTAGCGGGAGGCCGGCTCAATGAGCAGTTCTTC. As protein: CAIREGLAGGRLNEQFF.